These 17 T cell receptor beta chains originate from one sample sequenced in a study of cytomegalovirus exposure and HLA in healthy donors. Primers included in the PCR were 60 Vbeta and 13 Jbeta primers. This table comes from immunoSEQ multiplex PCR, and its TCRdb copy is limited to in-frame clones, with some not included. The data show about 130,000 clones, roughly 71% seen once. Specimen: PBMCs. The receptors come from a man in his thirties or forties in good health and CMV-seronegative.

In this sample, this clone turned up a few times. CDR3 sequence reads: CASSLGLGSNTGELFF. The CDR3 region has the DNA TGTGCCAGTAGTCTCGGACTGGGTTCGAACACCGGGGAGCTGTTTTTT. This chain connects TRBV19 to TRBJ2-2; D perhaps matches TRBD2 (5 bases). Trimming took 5 bases from V and 0 from J, leaving 13 bases between them. Per the germline V gene, CDR1 is LNHDA and CDR2 is SQIVND (reference sequence). The CDR3 loop spans 16 amino acids.

The chain combines TRBV25-1 with TRBJ2-5; TRBD2 aligns across 10 bases. The CDR3 has 17 amino acids. Unmatched junction bases numbered 11, after V lost 3 bases and J lost 4 bases. Germline values: CDR1 MGHDK, CDR2 SYGVNS. CDR3 protein: CASSDKREGALAETQYF. CDR3 DNA sequence: TGTGCCAGCAGTGATAAGCGGGAGGGGGCCCTGGCAGAGACCCAGTACTTC.

This clone showed up just a few times. J is TRBJ1-5 and V is TRBV4-2; 12 bases fit TRBD1. Germline-derived CDR1 and CDR2 are LGHNA and YNFKEQ. This CDR3 has 16 amino acids. J gave up 2 bases and V 4 bases, and 3 bases lay outside the gene matches. Written as DNA, the CDR3 is TGTGCCAGCAGCCCCGGGGACAGGGGGCGCAATCAGCCCCAGCATTTT. This codes for CASSPGDRGRNQPQHF.

The CDR3 loop is CASSEWASGSTDTQYF. The CDR3 coding sequence is TGTGCCAGCAGTGAATGGGCTAGCGGGAGCACAGATACGCAGTATTTT. The chain employs TRBV25-1 and TRBJ2-3; 8 bases are a match to TRBD2. Trimming removed 1 base from V and 0 bases from J; junction bases left unmatched: 3. This CDR3 is built from 16 residues. Germline V lookup: CDR1 MGHDK, CDR2 SYGVNS.

The rearrangement links TRBV7-9 to TRBJ1-1, with D possibly matching TRBD1 (5 bases). With 5 bases removed from V and 7 bases from J, the gap between germline ends came to 14 bases. This CDR3 is 13 amino acids long. The germline V gene encodes CDR1 SEHNR and CDR2 FQNEAQ (reference sequence). The CDR3 DNA reads as TGTGCCAGCAGCGGGGCGGGACGGATTGAAGCTTTCTTT. Protein product: CASSGAGRIEAFF. The entire variable domain, with the rest obtained from reference TRBV7-9 and TRBJ1-1, is as follows: DTGVSQNPRHKITKRGQNVTFRCDPISEHNRLYWYRQTLGQGPEFLTYFQNEAQLEKSRLLSDRFSAERPKGSFSTLEIQRTEQGDSAMYLCASSGAGRIEAFFGQGTRLTVV.

Here the CDR3 reads CASSVEGGGLSGYTF. In DNA, the CDR3 is TGTGCCAGCAGCGTAGAAGGGGGGGGACTATCTGGCTACACCTTC. The chain links TRBV9 to TRBJ1-2, with a possible D match to TRBD1 (6 bases). From germline, CDR1 is SGDLS and CDR2 YYNGEE. The V gene lost 0 bases and the J gene lost 7 bases, with 16 bases spanning the gap. The CDR3 has 15 amino acids.

The chain is built from TRBV2 and TRBJ2-1; no clear D. CDR1 is SNHLY and CDR2 is FYNNEI in the germline V gene. V lost 4 bases and J 2 bases, leaving 9 bases between the germline ends. The CDR3 is 14 amino acids. The CDR3 DNA follows: TGTGCCAGCAGTGTCGGTTACCCCTACAATGAGCAGTTCTTC. Protein sequence: CASSVGYPYNEQFF.

The rearrangement links TRBV6-1 to TRBJ2-7; a weak D match, TRBD2 (6 bases). The CDR3 spans 17 residues. Germline assignment: CDR1 MNHNS and CDR2 SASEGT. The V end was cut by 2 bases, the J end by 6 bases, with 23 bases between. The CDR3 here is CASSESPDGSRRGEQYF. As DNA, the CDR3 is TGTGCCAGCAGTGAATCCCCCGACGGCAGTAGGCGGGGCGAGCAGTACTTC.

The genes are TRBV6-5 and TRBJ2-7, with TRBD2 identical over 13 bases. This CDR3 region has 15 residues. The V gene's germline CDR1 is MNHEY and CDR2 SVGAGI. V was clipped by 6 bases and J by 4 bases; unmatched bases: 6. DNA of the CDR3: TGTGCCAGCAGGGCTCCGGGACTAGCGGGGTACGAGCAGTACTTC. Its protein product is CASRAPGLAGYEQYF.

The V call is TRBV28, the J call TRBJ1-1; 8 bases fit TRBD1. The V gene's germline CDR1 is MDHEN and CDR2 SYDVKM. V lost 3 bases to trimming and J lost 5 bases; unmatched junction nucleotides: 5. The CDR3 runs 14 residues. CDR3 sequence: CASSLTGERTEAFF. The CDR3 DNA reads as TGTGCCAGCAGTTTGACAGGGGAGAGGACTGAAGCTTTCTTT.

This rearrangement joins TRBV28 to TRBJ2-1; TRBD1 aligns across 9 bases. CDR3 length: 15 amino acids. V was pared by 4 bases and J by 5 bases, with 6 bases of the junction left unmatched. The germline CDR1 and CDR2 sequences are MDHEN and SYDVKM. CDR3 nucleotide sequence: TGTGCCAGCAGTTCCGACAGGGGGAAAAACAATGAGCAGTTCTTC. It yields the protein CASSSDRGKNNEQFF.

CDR3 residues: CASSYAGQGRPAFF. The CDR3 DNA reads as TGTGCCAGCAGTTACGCCGGACAGGGACGGCCTGCTTTCTTT. The rearrangement uses TRBV6-5 and TRBJ1-1; 8 bases line up with TRBD1. V trimming: 2 bases; J trimming: 11 bases; junction bases outside the gene matches: 10. The germline V gene has CDR1 MNHEY and CDR2 SVGAGI. CDR3 length: 14 amino acids.

V gene TRBV9 combines with J gene TRBJ1-1; TRBD1 matches 9 bases. The CDR3 extends over 17 amino acids. With 3 bases clipped from V and 5 bases from J, the junction kept 14 bases outside the gene matches. Germline V gene data show CDR1 as SGDLS and CDR2 as YYNGEE. CDR3 DNA: TGTGCCAGCAGCGGCCGGAGGGGGGACAGGGTTGAGACTGAAGCTTTCTTT. It is translated as CASSGRRGDRVETEAFF.

The chain couples TRBV28 to TRBJ1-5; tentatively, D is TRBD1 (5 bases). V lost 5 bases and J lost 2, with 16 bases in between. Germline lookup yields CDR1 MDHEN and CDR2 SYDVKM. The CDR3 is 16 residues long. CDR3 in DNA: TGTGCCAGCAGTCTGTCCACAGGTTATGGCAATCAGCCCCAGCATTTT. Protein sequence: CASSLSTGYGNQPQHF.

The rearrangement joins TRBV19 to TRBJ2-7, with TRBD1 matching 9 bases. The CDR3 sequence is 13 residues long. Germline trimming cut 5 bases from V and 4 bases from J; bases unmatched to any gene: 3. Per the germline V gene, CDR1 is LNHDA and CDR2 is SQIVND (reference sequence). CDR3 amino acids: CASSGQGWYEQYF. CDR3 nucleotides: TGTGCCAGTAGTGGACAGGGGTGGTACGAGCAGTACTTC.

This clone was picked up one time. The chain uses TRBV9 and TRBJ1-2; a possible D gene is TRBD1 (5 bases). The CDR3 contains 15 residues. Trimming stripped 0 bases from V and 0 bases from J, with 9 bases between. Germline lookup yields CDR1 SGDLS and CDR2 YYNGEE. As DNA, the CDR3 is TGTGCCAGCAGCGTAGGACAGCATCCTAACTATGGCTACACCTTC. Translating gives CASSVGQHPNYGYTF.

A single count supports this clone. The CDR3 loop reads CASSPAATGGELFF. The CDR3 nucleotides read TGCGCCAGCAGCCCCGCCGCGACGGGCGGGGAGCTGTTTTTT. V usage is TRBV5-1 and J usage is TRBJ2-2; D not resolved. Germline V gives CDR1 SGHRS, CDR2 YFSETQ. The CDR3 runs 14 residues. Trimming pared 4 bases from V and 7 bases from J, leaving 14 bases between. Full variable domain (outside the CDR3, taken from reference TRBV5-1 and TRBJ2-2): KAGVTQTPRYLIKTRGQQVTLSCSPISGHRSVSWYQQTPGQGLQFLFEYFSETQRNKGNFPGRFSGRQFSNSRSEMNVSTLELGDSALYLCASSPAATGGELFFGEGSRLTVL.